This is a list of T cell receptor beta chains from one sample in a study of blood T cell repertoires in COVID-19. The protocol was immunoSEQ multiplex PCR, while the TCRdb copy is restricted to in-frame clones and leaves out a portion. Of some 300,000 clones in the sample, around nine tenths are singletons; the top ten hold 1.5% to 2%. What was sequenced was PBMCs or T cells enriched from blood (not recorded which). All receptors derive from a woman between 40 and 50 years old who had recovered from COVID-19. The CDR3 runs from the conserved cysteine through the conserved F or W. The D gene is left open where the match is weak. Clone size is stated in some rows and not others, as once, few, many or a class when expanded.

size,D,V,J,CDR3,DNA
-,TRBD1,TRBV9,TRBJ1-1,CASSRGTGVAFF,TGTGCCAGCAGCCGTGGGACAGGGGTTGCTTTCTTT
-,-,TRBV5-4,TRBJ1-2,CASSLAGGISYGYTF,TGTGCCAGCAGCTTGGCTGGGGGGATCAGCTATGGCTACACCTTC
-,-,TRBV5-1,TRBJ1-2,CASSLVPATIGYTF,TGCGCCAGCAGCTTGGTGCCGGCGACAATTGGCTACACCTTC
few,TRBD1,TRBV6-6,TRBJ2-1,CASREPGTGKNEQFF,TGTGCCAGCAGAGAACCAGGGACAGGGAAAAATGAGCAGTTCTTC
-,-,TRBV29-1,TRBJ2-3,CSVEVAGLTQYF,TGCAGCGTTGAAGTTGCGGGGCTCACGCAGTATTTT
-,TRBD2,TRBV4-1,TRBJ2-1,CASSQGLLAGGEQFF,TGCGCCAGCAGCCAAGGTCTCCTAGCGGGGGGTGAGCAGTTCTTC
-,TRBD1,TRBV27,TRBJ1-6,CASSLRTGGNSPLHF,TGTGCCAGCAGTCTACGGACAGGGGGGAATTCACCCCTCCACTTT
once,-,TRBV7-9,TRBJ1-3,CASSTDGGSGNTIYF,TGTGCCAGCAGCACGGACGGGGGCTCTGGAAACACCATATATTTT
-,-,TRBV10-2,TRBJ1-2,CASSEFQGIVGYTF,TGCGCCAGCAGTGAGTTCCAGGGCATAGTTGGCTACACCTTC
-,-,TRBV4-2,TRBJ1-1,CASSRREGGREYTEAFF,TGTGCCAGCAGTCGACGGGAGGGGGGCCGGGAATACACTGAAGCTTTCTTT
-,TRBD2,TRBV24-1,TRBJ2-3,CATSDSTSGRFDTQYF,TGTGCCACCAGTGACTCGACTAGCGGGAGGTTTGATACGCAGTATTTT
-,TRBD1,TRBV19,TRBJ1-5,CASSPETGGNQPQHF,TGTGCCAGTAGTCCCGAAACAGGGGGCAATCAGCCCCAGCATTTT
few,-,TRBV4-3,TRBJ2-1,CASSLRGEVDEQFF,TGCGCCAGCAGCCTCAGAGGCGAGGTCGATGAGCAGTTCTTC
-,-,TRBV4-2,TRBJ2-3,CASSQDGGGRTDTQYF,TGTGCCAGCAGCCAAGATGGGGGGGGGCGCACAGATACGCAGTATTTT
-,-,TRBV5-4,TRBJ1-3,CASSLSPQGPRSGNTIYF,TGTGCCAGCAGTCTTTCTCCACAGGGACCTCGCTCTGGAAACACCATATATTTT
-,-,TRBV30,TRBJ1-5,CAWSGEGRSPQHF,TGTGCCTGGAGTGGGGAGGGGCGGTCGCCCCAGCATTTT
few,TRBD2,TRBV5-1,TRBJ2-7,CASSWTSGIGYEQYF,TGCGCCAGCAGCTGGACTAGCGGGATTGGCTACGAGCAGTACTTC
-,-,TRBV19,TRBJ2-7,CASSLLEGYEQYF,TGTGCCAGTAGTCTCCTGGAGGGCTACGAGCAGTACTTC
-,TRBD1,TRBV10-2,TRBJ1-1,CASVVTGGNTEAFF,TGCGCCAGCGTAGTGACAGGGGGCAACACTGAAGCTTTCTTT
-,TRBD1,TRBV18,TRBJ1-2,CASSPWDSYGYTF,TGTGCCAGCTCACCATGGGACAGCTATGGCTACACCTTC
-,TRBD1,TRBV5-1,TRBJ1-5,CASSPEGTGEPQHF,TGCGCCAGCAGCCCGGAGGGGACAGGTGAGCCCCAGCATTTT
-,TRBD2,TRBV4-2,TRBJ2-2,CASSQEPSGGNTGELFF,TGTGCCAGCAGCCAAGAACCTAGCGGGGGGAACACCGGGGAGCTGTTTTTT
once,TRBD1,TRBV7-9,TRBJ1-2,CASSLGDREYYGYTF,TGTGCCAGCAGCTTGGGGGACAGGGAATACTATGGCTACACCTTC
-,-,TRBV7-9,TRBJ1-2,CASSLQSAVYGYTF,TGTGCCAGCAGCTTACAGTCTGCGGTATATGGCTACACCTTC
-,-,TRBV21-1,TRBJ2-1,CANGQGSNNEQFF,TGTGCCAACGGACAGGGGTCGAACAATGAGCAGTTCTTC
once,TRBD1,TRBV28,TRBJ1-1,CASPPQGTDMNTEAFF,TGTGCCAGCCCCCCCCAGGGGACAGACATGAACACTGAAGCTTTCTTT
-,-,TRBV9,TRBJ1-2,CASRSTENYGYTF,TGTGCCAGCAGGTCGACAGAAAACTATGGCTACACCTTC
-,-,TRBV15,TRBJ2-7,CATGVGGDSYEQYF,TGTGCCACCGGGGTTGGGGGCGACTCCTACGAGCAGTACTTC
-,TRBD2,TRBV2,TRBJ2-7,CASNRGGLSYEQYF,TGTGCCAGCAACCGGGGGGGTCTATCCTACGAGCAGTACTTC
-,-,TRBV5-4,TRBJ1-3,CASSLGGTIYF,TGTGCCAGCAGCCTAGGAGGCACCATATATTTT
-,-,TRBV5-1,TRBJ1-1,CASSLLLNTEAFF,TGCGCCAGCAGCCTCCTTCTGAACACTGAAGCTTTCTTT
-,-,TRBV9,TRBJ1-4,CASSPRGGEGEKLFF,TGTGCCAGCAGCCCCCGGGGGGGCGAAGGTGAAAAACTGTTTTTT
-,-,TRBV28,TRBJ2-7,CASSFTGFGVRNSYEQYF,TGTGCCAGCAGTTTTACTGGCTTCGGGGTGAGGAACTCCTACGAGCAGTACTTC
-,-,TRBV5-1,TRBJ2-3,CASSSGGTTGSTDTQYF,TGCGCCAGCAGCTCGGGGGGGACGACAGGGAGCACAGATACGCAGTATTTT
-,TRBD1,TRBV25-1,TRBJ1-2,CASSDGQGYDGYTF,TGTGCCAGCAGTGACGGACAGGGATACGATGGCTACACCTTC
-,TRBD2,TRBV5-3,TRBJ2-1,CARSLELAVYNEQFF,TGTGCCAGAAGCTTGGAGCTAGCGGTTTACAATGAGCAGTTCTTC